A single sample is the source of the 18 T cell receptor beta chains below, sequenced in a study of T cells in Graves' hyperthyroidism and ophthalmopathy. The source material, RNA transcripts, was used to amplify TCR beta CDR3 regions. With the HTBI primer set, the TCR CDR3 went through a first round of RT-PCR. A single record per CDR3 protein comes from TCRdb applying MiXCR to the multiplex PCR reads. In the table there are some 530,000 distinct CDR3 sequences, approximately 23% of which are singletons. The sample was blood. The receptors shown here come from a woman in her seventies with Graves' ophthalmopathy.

This clonotype was counted a few times. The chain has TRBV28 and TRBJ1-2; tentatively, D is TRBD1 (6 bases). This CDR3 is built from 14 residues. Germline lookup yields CDR1 MDHEN and CDR2 SYDVKM. The V end was cut by 4 bases, the J end by 0 bases, with 9 bases between. The CDR3 spells CASSSGAANYGYTF. CDR3 bases: TGTGCCAGCAGTTCAGGGGCTGCTAACTATGGCTACACCTTC.

The sample holds many counts of this clonotype. The chain recombines TRBV19 with TRBJ1-1; D unclear. This CDR3 has 14 amino acids. Germline assignment: CDR1 LNHDA and CDR2 SQIVND (reference sequence). Trimming pared 6 bases from V and 4 bases from J, leaving 15 bases between. The CDR3 DNA reads as TGTGCCAGTAGAACCCGCACCCGATTCACTGAAGCTTTCTTT. It is translated as CASRTRTRFTEAFF.

In this sample, this clonotype turned up once. The chain has TRBV5-4 and TRBJ1-2; 9 nucleotides line up with TRBD1. CDR1 and CDR2 from the germline V gene are SGHNT and YYREEE (reference sequence). The trim removed 5 bases at V and 1 base at J, leaving 9 bases unmatched. There are 16 residues in the CDR3. The CDR3 DNA is TGTGCCAGCAGTCTTCCCGACAGGGGGTTTAACTATGGCTACACCTTC. Translated, it gives CASSLPDRGFNYGYTF.

J is TRBJ2-1 and V is TRBV7-9; the match to TRBD2 covers 12 bases. Unmatched junction bases numbered 6, after V lost 2 bases and J lost 7 bases. The CDR3 is 16 residues long. Per germline, CDR1 SEHNR and CDR2 FQNEAQ (reference sequence). This chain's CDR3 is CASSLLAGGGANEQFF. The CDR3 nucleotides read TGTGCCAGCAGCTTACTAGCGGGAGGGGGGGCGAATGAGCAGTTCTTC.

This rearrangement joins TRBV6-1 to TRBJ2-2; D is unresolved. The CDR3 length is 16 residues. The V gene lost 5 bases and the J gene lost 5 bases, with 18 bases spanning the gap. Germline V gene data show CDR1 as MNHNS and CDR2 as SASEGT. The CDR3 sequence: CASSSGRHSRTGELFF. DNA of the CDR3: TGTGCCAGCAGTTCAGGTAGACATTCGAGGACCGGGGAGCTGTTTTTT.

This clonotype was found many times. The rearrangement links TRBV2 to TRBJ2-7; 10 bases are a match to TRBD1. J gave up 6 bases and V 6 bases, and 2 bases lay outside the gene matches. The CDR3 length is 12 residues. Germline V gene lookup returns CDR1 SNHLY and CDR2 FYNNEI. CDR3 nucleotides: TGTGCCAGCAGGACAGGGGGCCGCGAGCAGTACTTC. It specifies CASRTGGREQYF.

This chain uses TRBV20-1 with TRBJ2-3; 9 bases agree with TRBD2. Germline assignment: CDR1 DFQATT and CDR2 SNEGSKA (reference sequence). This CDR3 contains 14 residues. J lost 4 bases, V lost 6 bases, and 8 bases had no gene match. CDR3 in amino acids: CSAQTSGHPDTQYF. The CDR3 DNA follows: TGCAGTGCCCAGACTAGCGGTCACCCAGATACGCAGTATTTT.

There are a few counts of this clonotype. This chain uses TRBV6-1 with TRBJ2-3, with 7 positions matching TRBD1. Germline-derived CDR1 and CDR2 are MNHNS and SASEGT. The CDR3 spans 16 residues. Trimming removed 5 bases from V and 0 bases from J; junction bases left unmatched: 8. CDR3 residues: CASSSPGQRSTDTQYF. The CDR3 region has the DNA TGTGCCAGCAGTAGTCCGGGACAGAGAAGCACAGATACGCAGTATTTT.

The chain combines TRBV24-1 with TRBJ2-1; D gene ambiguous. The CDR3 consists of 16 residues. V was trimmed by 5 bases and J by 8 bases, leaving 21 bases between them. Germline loops: CDR1 KGHDR, CDR2 SFDVKD. In nucleotides, the CDR3 is TGTGCCACCAGTGTTCCCTCGGGTCGTTCGCCGGATGAGCAGTTCTTC. This encodes CATSVPSGRSPDEQFF.

This clonotype was found a few times. This chain joins TRBV28 and TRBJ2-2; D unresolved. Trimming stripped 6 bases from V and 1 base from J, with 3 bases between. The CDR3 sequence is 12 residues long. CDR1 and CDR2 (germline): MDHEN, SYDVKM. CDR3 in amino acids: CASRGNTGELFF. As DNA, the CDR3 is TGTGCCAGCAGAGGGAACACCGGGGAGCTGTTTTTT.

There are many counts of this clonotype. V and J are TRBV6-1 and TRBJ1-1; D is ambiguous. Germline lookup yields CDR1 MNHNS and CDR2 SASEGT. Trimming removed 5 bases from V and 1 base from J, with 11 bases in between. The CDR3 runs 14 residues. DNA for the CDR3: TGTGCCAGCAGTTTGGACGGGTCGAACACTGAAGCTTTCTTT. It encodes CASSLDGSNTEAFF.

This clonotype was counted at least ten times. This chain joins TRBV2 and TRBJ1-1, with 7 nucleotides matching TRBD1. The CDR3 runs 14 residues. The junction had 6 bases not matched to a gene; V was cut back by 5 bases and J by 3 bases. Germline loops: CDR1 SNHLY, CDR2 FYNNEI. The CDR3 loop reads CASSQQGSDTEAFF. As DNA, the CDR3 is TGTGCCAGCAGTCAACAGGGGTCGGACACTGAAGCTTTCTTT.

The gene calls are TRBV6-2 or TRBV6-3 and TRBJ2-3; D call uncertain. Looked up from germline, CDR1 is MNHEY and CDR2 is SVGEGT. V dropped 2 bases and J dropped 7 bases, with 7 bases sitting between them. CDR3 length: 12 residues. The CDR3 spells CASSYGVYTQYF. CDR3 nucleotides: TGTGCCAGCAGTTACGGGGTTTATACGCAGTATTTT.

This clonotype was observed at least ten times. The V and J genes are TRBV10-3 and TRBJ1-1, with 7 bases identical to TRBD1. This CDR3 is 15 amino acids long. V dropped 6 bases and J dropped 1; count of bases not matched to a gene: 8. Germline CDR1 ENHRY, CDR2 SYGVKD. CDR3 nucleotide sequence: TGTGCCATCAGGTTCCTACAGGGGACGAACACTGAAGCTTTCTTT. It translates to CAIRFLQGTNTEAFF.

This clonotype was detected a few times. V usage is TRBV13 and J usage is TRBJ2-7; TRBD2 matches at 12 bases. The CDR3 has 15 amino acids. V gave up 7 bases and J gave up 7 bases; unmatched junction bases: 11. Germline V gene data show CDR1 as PRHDT and CDR2 as FYEKMQ (reference sequence). The CDR3 DNA reads as TGTGCCAGCAAGCTTGGACTAGCGGGGACAGGTGAGCAGTACTTC. Translating it yields CASKLGLAGTGEQYF.

This rearrangement joins TRBV19 to TRBJ2-1; TRBD1 matches 9 bases. Germline V gene sequence: CDR1 LNHDA, CDR2 SQIVND (reference sequence). V was pared by 5 bases and J by 4 bases, with 3 bases of the junction left unmatched. The CDR3 has 14 amino acids. CDR3 residues: CASSEQGAYNEQFF. The CDR3 DNA sequence: TGTGCCAGTAGTGAACAGGGGGCGTACAATGAGCAGTTCTTC.

The sample holds many counts of this clonotype. J is TRBJ1-2 and V is TRBV12-3 or TRBV12-4; 8 bases align to TRBD1. CDR3 length: 13 amino acids. V lost 2 bases, J lost 8 bases, and 4 bases stayed unmatched. The DNA of the CDR3 is TGTGCCAGCAGTTTAAAAGGGACAGGAGGCTACACCTTC. Translation gives CASSLKGTGGYTF.

This clonotype was found many times. V is TRBV29-1 and J is TRBJ2-5; 7 bases are a match to TRBD1. This CDR3 spans 14 amino acids. The trim removed 3 bases at V and 5 bases at J, leaving 9 bases unmatched. The germline gives CDR1 SQVTM, CDR2 ANQGSEA. This chain's CDR3 is CSVEVAGGRETQYF. The DNA of the CDR3 is TGCAGCGTTGAGGTGGCAGGGGGTAGGGAGACCCAGTACTTC.